The source of this T cell receptor beta chain is a study of tumor-infiltrating lymphocytes in primary liver carcinoma. Study-wide context: The patients, men and women alike, were aged 30 to 69 years.

Starting material for RNA and DNA co-extraction consisted of roughly 18-34 mg of unsorted bulk tissue. Infection with HBV was chronic in patients; they were treatment-naive. Concerning this clonotype itself: No antigen is known for it. A read error may explain this, as a much larger clone is one base away.

Germline loops: CDR1 MDHEN, CDR2 SYDVKM. The CDR3 covers 15 residues. With 3 bases removed from V and 7 bases from J, the gap between germline ends came to 16 bases. Study-wide results and limits: Tumor top-250-clone fractions significantly exceeded those of blood (p = 0.039). Tumor-blood pairs (like tumor-adjacent pairs) overlapped less than tumor region pairs did.

With a constant-region primer, TCR beta cDNA was made from roughly 500 ng of total RNA. It was through three nested multiplex PCR rounds of slightly modified ARM-PCR that TCR beta libraries arose. With TRBV1-TRBV30 forward primers and a C-beta reverse primer, the first two PCR rounds were run for around 10 cycles each. TCRdb reprocessed the multiplex PCR reads via MiXCR and lists one record per CDR3 protein. Among some 190,000 distinct CDR3 sequences listed, 85% were seen once. Sequenced input: tumor tissue from primary liver carcinoma. The gene calls are TRBV28 and TRBJ2-1; possibly TRBD1 for D (5 bases). This sequence was found in a man aged 35 to 55 with primary liver carcinoma and hepatitis B virus infection. The CDR3 coding sequence is TGTGCCAGCAGTTTCAGGGTCAATACAATAAATGAGCAGTTCTTC. As protein: CASSFRVNTINEQFF.